The T cell receptor beta chain under discussion was sequenced for a study of PD-L1 blockade in urothelial cancer. Across the whole study: Each participant's history included 0 to 3 prior chemotherapy regimens.

This clone has only a few counts. From germline, CDR1 is GTSNPN and CDR2 SVGIG (reference sequence). Trimming took off 4 bases at V and 1 base at J, with 10 bases between the two ends. This CDR3 contains 13 residues. Sequencing was performed with immunoSEQ multiplex PCR; in TCRdb, only in-frame clones are kept and a portion is missing. Of 45,000 to 60,000 clones listed, about 87% are singletons. This chain uses TRBV30 with TRBJ1-1; D unresolved. This clonotype was obtained from a man aged 40-50 years with urothelial cancer. The specimen was PBMCs, collected around atezolizumab (anti-PD-L1) treatment. CDR3: CAWNLGGNTEAFF. CDR3 DNA sequence: TGTGCCTGGAACCTCGGAGGGAACACTGAAGCTTTCTTT.